Below, 24 T cell receptor beta chains from the same sample are listed, as sequenced in a study of blood T cell repertoires in COVID-19. The table came from immunoSEQ multiplex PCR; TCRdb's copy has only in-frame clones and leaves some out. Of 380,000 or so clones listed, 88% are singletons. The sample consisted of PBMCs or T cells enriched from blood (not recorded which). The origin of the receptors is a woman between 35 and 50 years old with acute COVID-19.

The chain uses TRBV10-3 and TRBJ2-3; TRBD2 aligns across 7 bases. Germline V CDR1 and CDR2: ENHRY, SYGVKD. CDR3 length: 15 residues. Trimming removed 3 bases from V and 2 bases from J; junction bases left unmatched: 5. The CDR3 region is CAISDRRGSTDTQYF. The CDR3 DNA reads as TGTGCCATCAGTGATCGGCGGGGGTCCACAGATACGCAGTATTTT.

CDR3 DNA: TGCGCCAGCAGCATACTAGCGGGGGCTAACACCGGGGAGCTGTTTTTT. Translation: CASSILAGANTGELFF. This sequence joins TRBV5-1 and TRBJ2-2; 11 bases fit TRBD2. CDR3 size: 16 residues. Germline V gene lookup returns CDR1 SGHRS and CDR2 YFSETQ. With 4 bases clipped from V and 2 bases from J, the junction kept 4 bases outside the gene matches.

This chain uses TRBV12-5 with TRBJ2-1, with TRBD1 identical over 11 bases. V dropped 4 bases and J dropped 7; count of bases not matched to a gene: 9. CDR1 LGHNT and CDR2 FRNRAP come from the germline V gene. This CDR3 is 16 amino acids long. CDR3 coding DNA: TGTGCTAGTGGTTCGATAGGACAGGGGGCGAGTAATGAGCAGTTCTTC. Residues: CASGSIGQGASNEQFF.

The chain couples TRBV27 to TRBJ2-7, with D possibly matching TRBD1 (6 bases). Trimming took off 5 bases at V and 6 bases at J, with 14 bases between the two ends. CDR1 is MNHEY, CDR2 SMNVEV, per germline (reference sequence). The CDR3 is made up of 13 amino acids. In nucleotides, the CDR3 is TGTGCCAGCAGTACCTCAGGGGTCTCCGAGCAGTACTTC. Residues: CASSTSGVSEQYF.

This clone was counted only a few times. This chain joins TRBV16 and TRBJ2-1, with D tentatively TRBD2 (5 bases). Between the trimmed V and J ends, which lost 5 bases and 6 bases, there was a span of 11 bases. The CDR3 spans 13 residues. Germline-derived CDR1 and CDR2 are KGHSY and FQNENV. The chain's CDR3 is CASSEASFNEQFF. CDR3 nucleotides: TGTGCCAGCAGCGAAGCTAGCTTCAATGAGCAGTTCTTC.

J is TRBJ1-5 and V is TRBV6-5, with 7 bases aligning to TRBD1. The ends lost 4 bases at V and 4 bases at J; junction bases unmatched: 7. Germline lookup yields CDR1 MNHEY and CDR2 SVGAGI. The CDR3 runs 15 residues. CDR3 loop: CASSLNRDRNQPQHF. The DNA for the CDR3 is TGTGCCAGCAGTTTAAACCGGGACAGAAATCAGCCCCAGCATTTT.

This chain joins TRBV15 and TRBJ1-5; 9 bases agree with TRBD1. The trim removed 0 bases at V and 2 bases at J, leaving 8 bases unmatched. Germline V lookup: CDR1 LNHNV, CDR2 YYDKDF (reference sequence). This CDR3 has 18 residues. Here the CDR3 reads CATSRDSNTGGGNQPQHF. The CDR3 nucleotides are TGTGCCACCAGCAGAGATAGCAACACAGGGGGCGGCAATCAGCCCCAGCATTTT.

The chain combines TRBV2 with TRBJ2-2, with D perhaps matching TRBD1 (6 bases). V lost 4 bases and J lost 5, with 14 bases in between. CDR3 length: 15 amino acids. The germline V gene encodes CDR1 SNHLY and CDR2 FYNNEI. For the CDR3, the DNA is TGTGCCAGCAGTGTCTACGGAACAGGGACCGGGGAGCTGTTTTTT. This translates into CASSVYGTGTGELFF.

The chain combines TRBV2 with TRBJ1-6; 7 bases match TRBD1. The V and J ends lost 6 bases and 9 bases, in that order; junction bases with no gene match: 5. Germline loops: CDR1 SNHLY, CDR2 FYNNEI. This CDR3 has 13 amino acids. CDR3 coding DNA: TGTGCCAGCAGCGGACAGGAGCGTTCACCCCTCCACTTT. It codes for CASSGQERSPLHF.

V is TRBV6-5 and J is TRBJ1-3, with D perhaps TRBD1 (5 bases). The germline gives CDR1 MNHEY, CDR2 SVGAGI. V lost 8 bases, J lost 0 bases, and 14 bases lay in between. The CDR3 sequence is 15 residues long. Here the CDR3 reads CASSKRQNSGNTIYF. The CDR3, as DNA: TGTGCCAGCTCCAAGCGACAGAACTCTGGAAACACCATATATTTT.

The chain couples TRBV9 to TRBJ1-1, with TRBD1 as a possible D gene (5 bases). V was shortened by 3 bases and J by 3 bases, with 9 bases between the two germline ends. This CDR3 comprises 13 residues. The germline CDR1 and CDR2 sequences are SGDLS and YYNGEE. In DNA form, the CDR3 reads TGTGCCAGCAGCGGAATACAGGACACTGAAGCTTTCTTT. It specifies CASSGIQDTEAFF.

The rearrangement uses TRBV6-5 and TRBJ2-1; no reliable D call. V lost 0 bases and J lost 8, with 11 bases in between. The CDR3 is made up of 14 amino acids. In germline, CDR1 is MNHEY, CDR2 SVGAGI. This CDR3 reads CASSYSPLPDEQFF. CDR3 nucleotide sequence: TGTGCCAGCAGTTACTCGCCCCTACCGGATGAGCAGTTCTTC.

This chain links TRBV19 with TRBJ2-4, with 9 bases matching TRBD1. This CDR3 has 17 amino acids. Germline V gene lookup returns CDR1 LNHDA and CDR2 SQIVND (reference sequence). With 5 bases clipped from V and 1 base from J, the junction kept 9 bases outside the gene matches. The DNA for the CDR3 is TGTGCCAGTAGTTACAACAGGGGGCCGGGGGCCAAAAACATTCAGTACTTC. Translation gives CASSYNRGPGAKNIQYF.

V usage is TRBV18 and J usage is TRBJ1-1, with 9 bases identical to TRBD1. CDR3 size: 14 residues. Looked up from germline, CDR1 is KGHSH and CDR2 is LQKENI. V lost 4 bases and J lost 4; bases outside the gene matches: 4. The CDR3 loop reads CASSRGQGVTEAFF. The CDR3 DNA reads as TGTGCCAGCTCACGGGGACAGGGAGTCACTGAAGCTTTCTTT.

The chain links TRBV19 to TRBJ2-3; 9 nucleotides match TRBD2. Germline V gene sequence: CDR1 LNHDA, CDR2 SQIVND (reference sequence). CDR3 size: 15 residues. V lost 6 bases to trimming and J lost 5 bases; unmatched junction nucleotides: 9. CDR3 in amino acids: CASRASGVILDTQYF. The CDR3 DNA sequence: TGTGCCAGTAGGGCTAGCGGGGTAATTTTAGATACGCAGTATTTT.

This rearrangement joins TRBV19 to TRBJ2-5; TRBD1 is a possible D gene (6 bases). V was pared by 3 bases and J by 5 bases, with 10 bases between. Germline lookup yields CDR1 LNHDA and CDR2 SQIVND (reference sequence). This CDR3 region has 13 residues. The CDR3 nucleotides are TGTGCCAGTAGTATCCAGGGGATTGAGACCCAGTACTTC. This encodes CASSIQGIETQYF.

J is TRBJ2-7 and V is TRBV7-9; maybe TRBD1 (5 bases). V was clipped by 3 bases and J by 1 base, with 7 bases between them. The CDR3 has 13 amino acids. The germline CDR1 and CDR2 sequences are SEHNR and FQNEAQ (reference sequence). The DNA of the CDR3 is TGTGCCAGCAGCTTTAGGGGTTCCTACGAGCAGTACTTC. Protein product: CASSFRGSYEQYF.

This clone was counted once. The V call is TRBV15, the J call TRBJ1-6; 9 bases are a match to TRBD1. The CDR3 totals 12 residues. V dropped 1 base and J dropped 19; count of bases not matched to a gene: 5. Per germline, CDR1 LNHNV and CDR2 YYDKDF (reference sequence). In DNA, the CDR3 is TGTGCCACCAGCAGAGGTGGACAGGGGTTTCACTTT. Protein sequence: CATSRGGQGFHF.

The CDR3 reads CASSKTGAGGYTF. In nucleotides, the CDR3 is TGTGCCAGCAGTAAAACAGGGGCGGGAGGCTACACCTTC. The chain has TRBV27 and TRBJ1-2; 7 bases are a match to TRBD1. Germline V gene sequence: CDR1 MNHEY, CDR2 SMNVEV (reference sequence). J lost 8 bases, V lost 5 bases, and 8 bases had no gene match. The CDR3 spans 13 residues.

The V call is TRBV6-5, the J call TRBJ1-1, with D hard to call. The CDR3 extends over 14 amino acids. Trimming took off 6 bases at V and 2 bases at J, with 13 bases between the two ends. The V gene's germline CDR1 is MNHEY and CDR2 SVGAGI. The CDR3 region has the DNA TGTGCCAGCAGCTCCCCCCGTTATAACACTGAAGCTTTCTTT. This gives the protein CASSSPRYNTEAFF.

This chain links TRBV4-2 with TRBJ1-3; D gene ambiguous. The CDR3 spans 17 residues. Germline V CDR1 and CDR2: LGHNA, YNFKEQ. V lost 3 bases and J lost 1, with 16 bases in between. Here the CDR3 reads CASSQDSPVRSGNTIYF. In DNA form, the CDR3 reads TGTGCCAGCAGCCAGGACTCCCCGGTTAGGTCTGGAAACACCATATATTTT.

This chain links TRBV5-5 with TRBJ1-2; TRBD1 is a possible D gene (6 bases). V was cut by 5 bases and J by 6 bases, with 14 bases left in between. The germline V gene encodes CDR1 SGHKS and CDR2 YYEKEE (reference sequence). CDR3 size: 13 residues. In DNA, the CDR3 is TGTGCCAGCAGTAGGGGGGGCCTTGATGGCTACACCTTC. Amino acid sequence: CASSRGGLDGYTF.

V usage is TRBV30 and J usage is TRBJ1-1, with D tentatively TRBD1 (5 bases). The V end lost 4 bases, the J end lost 4 bases, and 28 bases lay between the germline ends. Germline loops: CDR1 GTSNPN, CDR2 SVGIG (reference sequence). This CDR3 spans 18 amino acids. CDR3 amino acids: CAWKSVWDHARRGTEAFF. The CDR3 DNA reads TGTGCCTGGAAATCGGTTTGGGATCATGCCAGGAGGGGCACTGAAGCTTTCTTT.

The rearrangement links TRBV7-9 to TRBJ2-1, with D possibly matching TRBD1 (6 bases). Per germline, CDR1 SEHNR and CDR2 FQNEAQ (reference sequence). V lost 5 bases to trimming and J lost 5 bases, with 16 bases between them. This CDR3 region has 15 residues. Here the CDR3 reads CASSIRQPGDNEQFF. In DNA, the CDR3 is TGTGCCAGCAGCATTAGACAGCCAGGGGACAATGAGCAGTTCTTC. Combining the CDR3 with reference TRBV7-9 and TRBJ2-1 gives the whole variable domain DTGVSQNPRHKITKRGQNVTFRCDPISEHNRLYWYRQTLGQGPEFLTYFQNEAQLEKSRLLSDRFSAERPKGSFSTLEIQRTEQGDSAMYLCASSIRQPGDNEQFFGPGTRLTVL.